This T cell receptor (beta chain) was found in a study of graft-versus-host responses after intestinal transplantation (dated by TCRdb to about 2021). Regarding the complete study: Recipients received multivisceral, liver-intestinal, or isolated intestinal transplants. Anti-thymocyte globulin induction was given to all recipients, followed by maintenance tacrolimus and steroids for approximately three years. After intestinal transplantation, graft-versus-host and host-versus-graft alloreactive T cell clones were followed in the graft, circulation and bone marrow using bulk TCR-beta CDR3 sequencing. To identify alloreactive clones, pre-transplant mixed lymphocyte reaction products were sequenced and then compared with unstimulated pre-transplant donor and recipient T cells. Of the 20 to 25 intestinal transplant recipients enrolled in the cohort, one of whom was a retransplant, a few patients without pretransplant specimens were excluded. Donor T cell macrochimerism was defined as a peak of at least 4% donor T cells among recipient peripheral blood mononuclear cells. Samples from three later patients were sequenced in-house on an Illumina MiSeq with MiXCR processing rather than by the commercial service.

Unmatched junction bases come to 6, with V trimmed by 9 bases and J by 6 bases. Sequences MNHNS (CDR1) and SASEGT (CDR2) are obtained from the germline V gene. Its CDR3 holds 12 amino acids, cysteine through phenylalanine. The retained sequence is limited to the CDR3, 36 bases, with the frame set at the first base. Points on this clone: It lacks a known antigen. Per-nucleotide qualities are absent, and no much larger clonotype sits a single base away.

Preparation of the library involved the immunoSEQ multiplex PCR assay. For most patients, high-throughput TCR-beta CDR3 sequencing of genomic DNA was performed by Adaptive Biotechnologies. As for how the authors treated the data: Adaptive's ImmunoSEQ software supplied the TCR sequencing data for 15 to 20 patients, while MiXCR and VDJtools were used to process a few other patients. CDR3 nucleotide sequences shared by donor and recipient were removed because the origin of these sequences could not be assigned. Alloreactive clones required at least 2-fold expansion over unstimulated cells and minimum CFSE-low frequency of 0.002% (template counts) or 0.001% (read counts). Clones detected in sequenced pre-transplant spleen, lymph node, or MLR CFSE-low populations of the donor or recipient were defined as mappable. The cumulative frequency of alloreactive clones was calculated as a percentage of all sequences, weighted by copy number. What TCRdb holds here is the immuneACCESS table cut down to in-frame rearrangements. Part of the clones is not present; checked against another copy, under half of the missing clones reflect an unresolved V gene, and the others are unexplained. V and J calls and clone size come straight from that table; D and trimming were deduced from the DNA. In all, the sample holds over 45,000 clones, and about 87% of those were seen once. The ten most abundant clones make up roughly 1.7% of the sample.

In the first month after transplant, blood samples were collected up to 4 times, and after that at least monthly when available. What the study reported, not specific to this receptor: High GvH to HvG T cell clonal ratios were observed in the allografts of patients with donor T cell macrochimerism. Early after transplant, peak levels of circulating GvH clones were found to be associated with declines in HvG clones. The conclusions were limited by the relatively low number and heterogeneity of the intestinal transplant patients. GvH clones were detected in recipient bone marrow, and some appeared earlier in ileal mucosa or blood, consistent with an intestinal mucosal origin.

The receptor was isolated from a human patient who received an intestinal transplant, so some T cells may come from the graft donor. The input for sequencing was PBMCs, taken 26 days after transplant. Rearrangement joined TRBV6-1 to TRBJ1-2; 8 bases in the middle match TRBD1. Here is the DNA: TGTGCCAGTACGGACAGGGCTGATGGCTACACCTTC. It is translated as CASTDRADGYTF.